This T cell receptor beta chain derives from a study of cytomegalovirus exposure and HLA in healthy donors. V dropped 6 bases and J dropped 1; count of bases not matched to a gene: 6. The CDR3 covers 15 residues. Germline CDR1 reads LNHDA; CDR2 reads SQIVND (reference sequence). The study, taken as a whole, reports: Earlier findings revealed that most TCR beta V segments proved productive either about 87% or about 30% of the time.

A note on this clone: Its specificity is unknown.

With 60 Vbeta and 13 Jbeta primers, the PCR was carried out. TCRdb's copy holds only in-frame clones and misses some; the assay was immunoSEQ multiplex PCR. The repertoire has some 150,000 clones, 60% to 80% of them found once; the top ten carry under 2%. The receptor's source is a female donor in good health and CMV-seronegative. The V call is TRBV19, the J call TRBJ1-5; 7 bases line up with TRBD1. The sequencing input was PBMCs. This CDR3 is CASRQDRASNQPQHF. The CDR3 bases are TGTGCCAGTAGACAAGACAGGGCCAGCAATCAGCCCCAGCATTTT.